This TCR beta chain appears in the sequencing data of a study of OX40 agonist ivuxolimab in advanced cancers. Describing the broader study: Ivuxolimab, which targeted the costimulatory receptor OX40 (CD134), was an agonistic, fully human IgG2 monoclonal antibody. Among the 50 to 55 dose-escalation patients, roughly 20 had hepatocellular carcinoma, around 15 melanoma, 9 renal cell carcinoma and 9 head and neck cancer. The paper covers the monotherapy dose-escalation part of the phase I ivuxolimab trial, which included N ≈ 50 patients. In the dose-escalation cohort, approximately 83% of patients were male, and the mean age was around 65 years with a range of roughly 20 to 85. Patients were allowed to have had prior anti-PD-1, anti-PD-L1 or anti-CTLA-4 therapy, and roughly two fifths of the dose-escalation patients had been treated with checkpoint inhibitors. Intravenous ivuxolimab was administered to patients every 2 weeks at six dose levels: 0.01, 0.1, 0.3, 1.5, 3 and 10 mg/kg. Partial responses occurred in three dose-escalation patients: two with cutaneous melanoma and one with hepatocellular carcinoma. Peripheral TCRbeta sequencing was intended to test whether TCR sequence diversity was altered and clonal T-cell expansion was caused by ivuxolimab. The study at large found these results: Antigen specificity was not determined for the clonally expanded peripheral T cells. After ivuxolimab, CD8+ T cells had more expanded clones than CD4+ T cells on average. Partial responders in the 0.1-3.0 mg/kg groups had among the lowest normalized peripheral clonal expansion, especially among CD8+ T cells. Clonal expansion of both CD4+ and CD8+ blood T cells was observed from baseline to week 6 at doses 0.1 to 3.0 mg/kg. Low levels of normalized T-cell clonal expansion were also shown by some nonresponding patients.

The trial excluded patients who had a history of autoimmune disease or who were on systemic immunosuppression. Peripheral blood for TCR sequencing was drawn from every dose cohort at baseline, at cycle 4 day 1 and at cycle 7 day 1. Samples were obtained from an open-label, multicenter, first-in-human phase I dose-escalation trial of ivuxolimab. Adults with locally advanced or metastatic melanoma, renal cell, hepatocellular, or head and neck squamous cell carcinoma were enrolled in the trial. CD4+ and CD8+ T cells were sorted separately from peripheral blood before TCR sequencing. Of note for this clone: Its target antigen remains unknown. Base qualities are missing; no much larger clone stands one base away.

Genomic DNA was isolated from the sorted cells so that the TCRbeta CDR3 region could be sequenced. The immunoSEQ Assay was used to sequence the TCRbeta CDR3 regions. This is the immuneACCESS table as TCRdb keeps it, with only in-frame sequences that have V and J called. A part of the clones is gone; compared with another copy, unresolved V genes explain less than half, and the rest is unexplained. This sample holds around 65,000 clones; about 91% were observed only once. Around 15% of the sample is in the top ten clones. This clonotype was obtained from an adult with an advanced solid tumor such as melanoma, head and neck, liver or kidney cancer. The source was CD4+ or CD8+ T cells sorted from blood, collected in a trial of the OX40 agonist ivuxolimab.

The CDR3 reads CASRHGTTGELFF. The nucleotide sequence is given as TGTGCCAGCAGACACGGGACTACCGGGGAGCTGTTTTTT. The V and J genes are TRBV7-9 and TRBJ2-2; possibly the D gene is TRBD2, per 6 matching bases. Taken from cysteine to phenylalanine, the CDR3 has 13 residues. Here the CDR3 DNA is all that survives: 39 bases in frame from base 1. The junction shows trimming of 6 bases on V and 5 bases on J, plus 10 bases between the germline ends. In the germline V gene (reference sequence), CDR1 corresponds to SEHNR and CDR2 to FQNEAQ.